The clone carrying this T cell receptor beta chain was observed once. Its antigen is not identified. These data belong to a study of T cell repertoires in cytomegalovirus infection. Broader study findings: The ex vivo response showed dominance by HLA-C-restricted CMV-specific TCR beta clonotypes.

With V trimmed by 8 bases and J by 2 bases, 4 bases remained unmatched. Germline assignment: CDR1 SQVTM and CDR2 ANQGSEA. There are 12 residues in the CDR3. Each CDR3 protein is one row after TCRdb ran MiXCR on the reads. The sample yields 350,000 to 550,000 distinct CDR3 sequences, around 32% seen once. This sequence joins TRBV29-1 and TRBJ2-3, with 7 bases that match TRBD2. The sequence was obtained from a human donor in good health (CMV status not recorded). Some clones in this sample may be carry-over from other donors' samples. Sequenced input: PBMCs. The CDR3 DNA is TGCAGCTGGGAGGGCCTCACAGATACGCAGTATTTT. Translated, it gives CSWEGLTDTQYF.